This T cell receptor (beta chain) comes out of a study of Graves' ophthalmopathy and Graves' hyperthyroidism. Study in general: Stable hyperthyroidism referred to disease that showed no ophthalmopathy within 18 months of follow-up. Study findings and constraints: Blood repertoires reportedly contained most expanded thyroid clonotypes above 0.001 frequency.

From RNA, the CDR3 regions of TCR beta chains were amplified and sequenced. First-round RT-PCR with HTBI primers preceded a second-round multiplex PCR. TCRdb reprocessed the multiplex PCR reads via MiXCR and lists one record per CDR3 protein. The sample contains around 1,200,000 distinct CDR3 sequences, roughly two fifths of which appear only once. Trimming pared 8 bases from V and 5 bases from J, leaving 16 bases between. CDR3 length: 14 residues. Looked up from germline, CDR1 is MDHEN and CDR2 is SYDVKM. Orbital computed tomography, together with clinical symptoms, serum thyroxine, TRAb and thyroid ultrasound, was used for diagnosis. On this clonotype: Its target is not known.

The chain has TRBV28 and TRBJ1-5; perhaps TRBD1 as D (5 bases). The clonotype was recovered from an adult man with Graves' hyperthyroidism. The source material was peripheral blood or thyroid tissue (not recorded which). The CDR3 DNA sequence: TGTGCCAGCGATTCTTCAGGGAAGGATCAGCCCCAGCATTTT. It codes for CASDSSGKDQPQHF.